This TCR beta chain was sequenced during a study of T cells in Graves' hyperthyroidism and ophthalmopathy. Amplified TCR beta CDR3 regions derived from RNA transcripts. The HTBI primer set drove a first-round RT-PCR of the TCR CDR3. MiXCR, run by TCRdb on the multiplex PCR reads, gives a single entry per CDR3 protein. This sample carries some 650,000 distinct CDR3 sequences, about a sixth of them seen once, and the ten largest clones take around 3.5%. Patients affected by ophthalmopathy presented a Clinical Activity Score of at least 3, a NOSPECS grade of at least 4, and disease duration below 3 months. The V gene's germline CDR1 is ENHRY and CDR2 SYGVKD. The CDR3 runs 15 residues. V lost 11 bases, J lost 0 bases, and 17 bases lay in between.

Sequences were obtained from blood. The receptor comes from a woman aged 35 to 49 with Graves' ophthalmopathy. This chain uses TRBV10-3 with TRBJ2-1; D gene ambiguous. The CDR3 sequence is CASLPAVSSYNEQFF. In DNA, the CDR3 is TGTGCCTCCCTCCCTGCGGTCAGCTCCTACAATGAGCAGTTCTTC.